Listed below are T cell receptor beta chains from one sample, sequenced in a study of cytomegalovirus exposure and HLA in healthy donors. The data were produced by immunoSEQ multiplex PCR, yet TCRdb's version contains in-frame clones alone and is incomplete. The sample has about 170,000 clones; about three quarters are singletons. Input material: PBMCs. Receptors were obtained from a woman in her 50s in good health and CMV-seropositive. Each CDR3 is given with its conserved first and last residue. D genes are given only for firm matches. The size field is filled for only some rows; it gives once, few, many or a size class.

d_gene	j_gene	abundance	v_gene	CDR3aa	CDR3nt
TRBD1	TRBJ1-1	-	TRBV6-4	CASSLDREAEAFF	TGTGCCAGCTCACTGGACAGGGAGGCTGAAGCTTTCTTT
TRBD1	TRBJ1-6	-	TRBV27	CASSLGTGNTPLHF	TGTGCCAGCAGTTTAGGGACAGGGAACACACCCCTCCACTTT
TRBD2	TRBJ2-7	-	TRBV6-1	CASSGIRGPAGLSNYEQYF	TGTGCCAGCAGTGGCATACGGGGCCCAGCGGGGTTAAGTAATTACGAGCAGTACTTC
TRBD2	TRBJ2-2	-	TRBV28	CASSGTSGGTGELFF	TGTGCCAGCAGTGGGACTAGCGGGGGCACCGGGGAGCTGTTTTTT
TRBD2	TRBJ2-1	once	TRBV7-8	CASSSRGSGVYNEQFF	TGTGCCAGCAGCTCACGGGGTAGCGGGGTATACAATGAGCAGTTCTTC
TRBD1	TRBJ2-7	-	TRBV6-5	CASSRQGPSYEQYF	TGTGCCAGCAGTAGACAGGGGCCCTCCTACGAGCAGTACTTC
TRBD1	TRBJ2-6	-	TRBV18	CASSPGTGSLAGANVLTF	TGTGCCAGCTCACCCGGGACAGGGAGTTTGGCTGGGGCCAACGTCCTGACTTTC
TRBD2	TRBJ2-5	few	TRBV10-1	CARRGLAGVRETQYF	TGCGCCAGAAGGGGACTAGCGGGAGTAAGAGAGACCCAGTACTTC
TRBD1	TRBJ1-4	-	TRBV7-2	CASSADRGGEKLFF	TGTGCCAGCAGTGCCGACAGGGGCGGAGAAAAACTGTTTTTT
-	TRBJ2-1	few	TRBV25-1	CASSESGRGNEQFF	TGTGCCAGCAGTGAATCTGGCAGGGGAAATGAGCAGTTCTTC
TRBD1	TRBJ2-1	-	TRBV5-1	CASSLWVGGLVNEQFF	TGCGCCAGCAGCTTGTGGGTAGGGGGCTTGGTCAATGAGCAGTTCTTC
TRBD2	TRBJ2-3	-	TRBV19	CASTPASGPTDTQYF	TGTGCCAGTACTCCGGCTAGCGGACCCACAGATACGCAGTATTTT
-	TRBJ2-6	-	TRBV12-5	CASGSSGANGLTF	TGTGCTAGTGGATCCTCTGGGGCCAACGGCCTGACTTTC
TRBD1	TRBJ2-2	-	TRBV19	CASISGTGVGTGELFF	TGTGCCAGTATTTCTGGGACAGGGGTTGGCACCGGGGAGCTGTTTTTT
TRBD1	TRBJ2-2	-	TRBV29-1	CSVTGTGDGELFF	TGCAGCGTTACCGGGACAGGGGACGGGGAGCTGTTTTTT
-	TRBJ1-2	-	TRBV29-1	CSVGTAARGYGYTF	TGCAGCGTTGGGACAGCCGCCAGGGGCTATGGCTACACCTTC
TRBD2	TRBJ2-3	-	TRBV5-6	CASSLVAGGSTDTQYF	TGTGCCAGCAGCTTGGTAGCGGGGGGGAGCACAGATACGCAGTATTTT
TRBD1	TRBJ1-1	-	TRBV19	CASSDQSGTGRGREAFF	TGTGCCAGTTCCGATCAAAGCGGGACAGGGAGGGGCCGGGAAGCTTTCTTT
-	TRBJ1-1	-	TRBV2	CASSKQNTEAFF	TGTGCCAGCAGTAAACAGAACACTGAAGCTTTCTTT
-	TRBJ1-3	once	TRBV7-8	CASSPRGGPNSLSSGNTIYF	TGTGCCAGCAGCCCTAGGGGGGGACCCAACTCTCTAAGCTCTGGAAACACCATATATTTT